What follows describes a single TCR beta chain. This sample is part of a study of cytomegalovirus exposure and HLA in healthy donors. Vbeta (60) and Jbeta (13) primers were used in the PCR. Only in-frame clones appear in the TCRdb table, and some are missing; sequencing was by immunoSEQ multiplex PCR. The repertoire holds fewer than 250,000 clones, 79% seen once, with 1.5% to 2% in the top ten. Germline V gene sequence: CDR1 MDHEN, CDR2 SYDVKM. Trimming removed 3 bases from V and 0 bases from J, with 8 bases in between. The CDR3 runs to 14 residues. This receptor was obtained from a woman aged 18-29 years in good health and CMV-seronegative. The material sequenced was PBMCs. V usage is TRBV28 and J usage is TRBJ1-1; D is undetermined. The CDR3 DNA reads TGTGCCAGCAGTTTCCCTGACATGAACACTGAAGCTTTCTTT. Translation gives CASSFPDMNTEAFF. The variable domain in full, completed from reference TRBV28 and TRBJ1-1, reads DVKVTQSSRYLVKRTGEKVFLECVQDMDHENMFWYRQDPGLGLRLIYFSYDVKMKEKGDIPEGYSVSREKKERFSLILESASTNQTSMYLCASSFPDMNTEAFFGQGTRLTVV.